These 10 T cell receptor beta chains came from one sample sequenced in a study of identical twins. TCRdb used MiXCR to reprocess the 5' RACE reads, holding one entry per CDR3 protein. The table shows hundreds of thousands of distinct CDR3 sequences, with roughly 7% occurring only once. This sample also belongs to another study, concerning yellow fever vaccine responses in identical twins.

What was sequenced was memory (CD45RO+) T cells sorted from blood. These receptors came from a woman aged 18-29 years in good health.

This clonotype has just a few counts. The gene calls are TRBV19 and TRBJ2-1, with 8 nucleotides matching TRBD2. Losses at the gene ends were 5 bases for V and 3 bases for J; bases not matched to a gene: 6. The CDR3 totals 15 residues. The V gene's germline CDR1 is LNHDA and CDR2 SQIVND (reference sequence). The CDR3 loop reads CASSLRLAIYNEQFF. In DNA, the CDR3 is TGTGCCAGTAGTCTGCGACTAGCGATCTACAATGAGCAGTTCTTC.

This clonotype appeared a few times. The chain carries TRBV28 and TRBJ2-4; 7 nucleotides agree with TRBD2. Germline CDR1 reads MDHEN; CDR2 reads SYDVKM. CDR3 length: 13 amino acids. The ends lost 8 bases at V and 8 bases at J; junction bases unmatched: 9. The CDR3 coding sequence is TGTGCCAGCCTCGAGAGCGGGAATTACATTCAGTACTTC. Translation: CASLESGNYIQYF.

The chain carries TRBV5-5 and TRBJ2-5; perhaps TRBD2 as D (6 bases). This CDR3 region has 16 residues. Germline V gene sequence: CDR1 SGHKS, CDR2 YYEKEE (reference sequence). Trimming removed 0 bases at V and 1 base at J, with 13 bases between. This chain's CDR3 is CASSLGTTSIQETQYF. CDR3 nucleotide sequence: TGTGCCAGCAGCTTGGGGACTACCTCCATCCAAGAGACCCAGTACTTC.

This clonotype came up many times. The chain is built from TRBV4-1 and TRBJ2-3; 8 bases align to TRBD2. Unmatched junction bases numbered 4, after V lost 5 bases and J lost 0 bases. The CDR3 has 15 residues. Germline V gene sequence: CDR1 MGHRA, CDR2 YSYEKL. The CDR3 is CASSGSGISTDTQYF. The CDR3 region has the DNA TGCGCCAGCAGCGGTAGCGGGATTAGCACAGATACGCAGTATTTT.

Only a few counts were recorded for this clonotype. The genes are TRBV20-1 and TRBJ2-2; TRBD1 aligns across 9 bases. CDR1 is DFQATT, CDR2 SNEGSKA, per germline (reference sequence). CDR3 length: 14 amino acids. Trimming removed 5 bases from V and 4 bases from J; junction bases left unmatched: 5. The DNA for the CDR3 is TGCAGTGCTCGACGGGACAGGGCCACCGGGGAGCTGTTTTTT. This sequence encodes CSARRDRATGELFF.

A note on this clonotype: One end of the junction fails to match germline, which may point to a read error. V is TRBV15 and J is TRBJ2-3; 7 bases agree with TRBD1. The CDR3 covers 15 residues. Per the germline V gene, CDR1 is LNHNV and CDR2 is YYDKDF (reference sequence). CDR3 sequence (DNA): TGTGCCACCAGCGGAGAGACAGGGTTCGGCGATACGCAGTATTTT. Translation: CATSGETGFGDTQYF.

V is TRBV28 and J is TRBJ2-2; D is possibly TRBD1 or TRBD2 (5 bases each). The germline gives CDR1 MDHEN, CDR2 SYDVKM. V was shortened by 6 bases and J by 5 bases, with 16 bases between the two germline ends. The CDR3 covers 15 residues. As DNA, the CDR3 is TGTGCCAGCAGCACGGGACGTACCCGAACCGGGGAGCTGTTTTTT. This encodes CASSTGRTRTGELFF.

The CDR3 spells CASIGSSQVGELFF. In DNA form, the CDR3 reads TGTGCCAGCATTGGTAGCTCCCAAGTCGGGGAGCTGTTTTTT. The chain recombines TRBV6-1 with TRBJ2-2; D unclear. V lost 7 bases to trimming and J lost 7 bases, with 16 bases between them. The CDR3 has 14 residues. Germline CDR1 MNHNS, CDR2 SASEGT.

The CDR3 sequence is CASSLAFDRGEQYF. As DNA, the CDR3 is TGTGCCAGCAGTTTAGCGTTTGACAGGGGGGAGCAGTACTTC. The chain combines TRBV12-3 or TRBV12-4 with TRBJ2-7; 9 nucleotides line up with TRBD1. V was clipped by 0 bases and J by 7 bases; unmatched bases: 4. The CDR3 totals 14 residues.

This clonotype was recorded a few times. The CDR3: CASSRQLVTGGLQPQHF. The CDR3 nucleotides are TGTGCCAGTAGCAGGCAGCTAGTTACAGGGGGCCTTCAGCCCCAGCATTTT. This chain uses TRBV19 with TRBJ1-5; 9 bases line up with TRBD1. Germline V gene lookup returns CDR1 LNHDA and CDR2 SQIVND (reference sequence). CDR3 size: 17 residues. J was trimmed by 6 bases and V by 6 bases; bases with no gene match: 15. Full variable domain (outside the CDR3, taken from reference TRBV19 and TRBJ1-5): DGGITQSPKYLFRKEGQNVTLSCEQNLNHDAMYWYRQDPGQGLRLIYYSQIVNDFQKGDIAEGYSVSREKKESFPLTVTSAQKNPTAFYLCASSRQLVTGGLQPQHFGDGTRLSIL.